The 32 T cell receptor beta chains given below trace back to one sample, sequenced in a study of blood T cell repertoires in COVID-19. Data came from immunoSEQ multiplex PCR; TCRdb stores just in-frame clones and leaves some out. The repertoire holds 35,000 to 55,000 clones, more than 70% seen once, with roughly an eighth in the top ten. Sequencing was done on a sample of peripheral blood. The receptors derive from a human donor in a cohort sampled during active COVID-19.

This chain connects TRBV4-3 to TRBJ2-7; D is perhaps TRBD2 (6 bases). This CDR3 is built from 17 residues. Germline V gene data show CDR1 as LGHNA and CDR2 as YSLEER. Trimming shortened V by 0 bases and J by 4 bases, and 19 bases separated the two germline ends. CDR3: CASSQDSIWGESYEQYF. CDR3 DNA sequence: TGCGCCAGCAGCCAAGATTCGATTTGGGGGGAAAGTTACGAGCAGTACTTC.

The chain links TRBV3-1 (or the pseudogene TRBV3-2) to TRBJ2-5; D not certain. V shed 1 base and J shed 5 bases, with 11 bases lying between them. CDR1 and CDR2 (germline): LGHDT, YNNKEL (reference sequence). CDR3 length: 14 amino acids. The CDR3 is CASSQAAVTETQYF. The DNA for the CDR3 is TGTGCCAGCAGCCAAGCTGCCGTAACTGAGACCCAGTACTTC.

The chain recombines TRBV3-1 (or the pseudogene TRBV3-2) with TRBJ2-7, with 7 nucleotides matching TRBD1. The J segment lost 5 bases and the V segment lost 3 bases, leaving 7 bases of the junction unmatched. CDR3 size: 14 residues. In germline, CDR1 is LGHDT, CDR2 YNNKEL (reference sequence). CDR3 sequence reads: CASSHVTGKNEQYF. CDR3 nucleotide sequence: TGTGCCAGCAGCCATGTGACAGGGAAAAACGAGCAGTACTTC.

J is TRBJ1-1 and V is TRBV18; D is possibly TRBD1 (5 bases). This CDR3 has 16 amino acids. Trimming stripped 3 bases from V and 5 bases from J, with 19 bases between. Germline CDR1 and CDR2: KGHSH and LQKENI. CDR3 loop: CASSPPRGGEGTEAFF. CDR3 nucleotide sequence: TGTGCCAGCTCACCCCCACGGGGGGGGGAGGGGACTGAAGCTTTCTTT. The variable domain in full, completed from reference TRBV18 and TRBJ1-1, reads NAGVMQNPRHLVRRRGQEARLRCSPMKGHSHVYWYRQLPEEGLKFMVYLQKENIIDESGMPKERFSAEFPKEGPSILRIQQVVRGDSAAYFCASSPPRGGEGTEAFFGQGTRLTVV.

This rearrangement joins TRBV7-2 to TRBJ2-7; D is unresolved. The germline CDR1 and CDR2 sequences are SGHTA and FQGNSA. Trimming cost V 4 bases and J 4 bases, with 14 bases left between them. The CDR3 is made up of 14 amino acids. CDR3 in DNA: TGTGCCAGCAGCTCAGGTTACCTTTTTTACGAGCAGTACTTC. Translation: CASSSGYLFYEQYF.

This chain uses TRBV28 with TRBJ1-2, with 8 bases fitting TRBD1. CDR1 and CDR2 (germline): MDHEN, SYDVKM. V shed 6 bases, J shed 5 bases, and the junction held 8 bases outside the gene matches. The CDR3 loop spans 14 amino acids. DNA for the CDR3: TGTGCCAGCAGAAGACAGGGGAATTGGTATGGCTACACCTTC. As protein: CASRRQGNWYGYTF.

The chain uses TRBV6-5 and TRBJ1-1, with D maybe TRBD1 (5 bases). This CDR3 contains 15 residues. CDR1 is MNHEY and CDR2 is SVGAGI in the germline V gene. V dropped 6 bases and J dropped 5 bases, with 19 bases sitting between them. CDR3 in amino acids: CASRYEGRGDTEAFF. The CDR3 DNA is TGTGCCAGCAGGTACGAAGGTAGGGGCGATACTGAAGCTTTCTTT.

The chain couples TRBV10-3 to TRBJ1-6; D may be TRBD1 (6 bases). The germline V gene encodes CDR1 ENHRY and CDR2 SYGVKD. The V end was cut by 0 bases, the J end by 7 bases, with 22 bases between. The CDR3 spans 19 residues. The CDR3 DNA is TGTGCCATCAGTGAGTCGATCGGCAGAGTTACGCAGGGGAATTCACCCCTCCACTTT. Amino acids: CAISESIGRVTQGNSPLHF.

The V gene is TRBV19, the J gene TRBJ1-3; D not resolved. Trimming removed 7 bases at V and 4 bases at J, with 11 bases between. CDR1 LNHDA and CDR2 SQIVND come from the germline V gene (reference sequence). This CDR3 is built from 13 residues. DNA of the CDR3: TGTGCCAGTATAGAGGGTAACGGAAACACCATATATTTT. Translated: CASIEGNGNTIYF.

The chain links TRBV27 to TRBJ1-6, with TRBD1 matching over 9 bases. CDR1 and CDR2 (germline): MNHEY, SMNVEV (reference sequence). The CDR3 spans 15 residues. After removal of 2 bases from V and 5 bases from J, the junction contained 1 base not matched to a gene. In DNA form, the CDR3 reads TGTGCCAGCAGTTTAAGGACAGGGGATAATTCACCCCTCCACTTT. It encodes CASSLRTGDNSPLHF.

The chain links TRBV6-5 to TRBJ1-3; the D gene is possibly TRBD1 (6 bases). Per the germline V gene, CDR1 is MNHEY and CDR2 is SVGAGI. The CDR3 sequence is 15 residues long. Trimming shortened V by 9 bases and J by 2 bases, and 17 bases separated the two germline ends. CDR3 sequence reads: CASQGTPVTGNTIYF. CDR3 nucleotide sequence: TGTGCCAGTCAGGGGACGCCCGTCACTGGAAACACCATATATTTT.

The genes are TRBV3-1 (or the pseudogene TRBV3-2) and TRBJ1-5; TRBD1 is a possible D gene (5 bases). Trimming cost V 3 bases and J 0 bases, with 15 bases left between them. This CDR3 comprises 17 residues. The germline V gene has CDR1 LGHDT and CDR2 YNNKEL (reference sequence). The CDR3 region is CASSQGIGAGSNQPQHF. The CDR3 DNA reads as TGTGCCAGCAGCCAGGGTATAGGGGCAGGTAGCAATCAGCCCCAGCATTTT.

This chain uses TRBV5-4 with TRBJ2-7; a possible D gene is TRBD1 (6 bases). The CDR3 loop spans 13 amino acids. The ends were cut back, 2 bases at V and 5 bases at J, with 11 bases in the middle. From germline, CDR1 is SGHNT and CDR2 YYREEE (reference sequence). The CDR3 spells CASSFTGQDEQYF. For the CDR3, the DNA is TGTGCCAGCAGCTTCACAGGGCAAGACGAGCAGTACTTC.

The chain has TRBV5-4 and TRBJ1-6, with 7 bases aligning to TRBD1. This CDR3 contains 17 residues. Germline V gene sequence: CDR1 SGHNT, CDR2 YYREEE (reference sequence). Germline trimming cut 5 bases from V and 4 bases from J; bases unmatched to any gene: 12. For the CDR3, the DNA is TGTGCCAGCAGTTCTATCCGGGACAGTCCTTATAATTCACCCCTCCACTTT. Translated: CASSSIRDSPYNSPLHF.

This clone was observed once. V and J are TRBV27 and TRBJ1-2, with TRBD1 matching 8 bases. V gave up 2 bases and J gave up 4 bases; unmatched junction bases: 0. CDR1 is MNHEY, CDR2 SMNVEV, per germline (reference sequence). This CDR3 is 13 amino acids long. CDR3 in DNA: TGTGCCAGCAGTTTAGGGACAGGCTATGGCTACACCTTC. This encodes CASSLGTGYGYTF.

This clone came up once. V gene TRBV19 combines with J gene TRBJ1-5, with 7 positions matching TRBD1. Losses at the gene ends were 7 bases for V and 4 bases for J; bases not matched to a gene: 19. Germline CDR1 LNHDA, CDR2 SQIVND (reference sequence). This CDR3 is built from 18 residues. Here the CDR3 reads CASIRTGWGQSFNQPQHF. The CDR3 nucleotides read TGTGCCAGTATAAGGACGGGTTGGGGACAGAGTTTTAATCAGCCCCAGCATTTT.

This rearrangement joins TRBV10-3 to TRBJ1-2; the D gene is possibly TRBD1 (6 bases). The CDR3 is made up of 14 amino acids. Germline-derived CDR1 and CDR2 are ENHRY and SYGVKD. The V end lost 3 bases, the J end lost 4 bases, and 12 bases lay between the germline ends. The CDR3 is CAISDRSDSYGYTF. The CDR3 nucleotides read TGTGCCATCAGTGATCGGTCGGACAGCTATGGCTACACCTTC.

The chain couples TRBV7-3 to TRBJ1-2; 7 bases are a match to TRBD1. The CDR3 has 14 amino acids. V was clipped by 5 bases and J by 4 bases; unmatched bases: 7. The germline V gene encodes CDR1 SGHTA and CDR2 FQGTGA. The CDR3 sequence is CASSRDSWSYGYTF. Here the CDR3 DNA reads TGTGCCAGCAGCAGGGACAGTTGGTCCTATGGCTACACCTTC.

The CDR3 nucleotides read TGTGCCAGCAGCTTATCCTTCTTCCCGACTCTCGAGCAGTACTTC. Its translation: CASSLSFFPTLEQYF. V and J are TRBV7-8 and TRBJ2-7; D ambiguous. Trimming cost V 2 bases and J 6 bases, with 17 bases left between them. Germline assignment: CDR1 SGHVS and CDR2 FQNEAQ. The CDR3 has 15 amino acids.

The count of this clone is one. V gene TRBV30 combines with J gene TRBJ1-2; TRBD1 is a possible D gene (6 bases). V was shortened by 1 base and J by 4 bases, with 13 bases between the two germline ends. This CDR3 is built from 14 residues. Germline V CDR1 and CDR2: GTSNPN, SVGIG (reference sequence). CDR3 in DNA: TGTGCCTGGAGTGCGGGGGGCGCCGGCTATGGCTACACCTTC. Translating gives CAWSAGGAGYGYTF.

The chain links TRBV7-8 to TRBJ2-4, with a weak D call TRBD2 (5 bases). The V end lost 5 bases, the J end lost 8 bases, and 13 bases lay between the germline ends. Germline loops: CDR1 SGHVS, CDR2 FQNEAQ. The CDR3 is 13 amino acids. CDR3 residues: CASSTLKRDIQYF. The CDR3 DNA follows: TGTGCCAGCAGCACCCTTAAGAGGGACATTCAGTACTTC. Drawing the rest from reference TRBV7-8 and TRBJ2-4, the complete variable domain is GAGVSQSPRYKVAKRGQDVALRCDPISGHVSLFWYQQALGQGPEFLTYFQNEAQLDKSGLPSDRFFAERPEGSVSTLKIQRTQQEDSAVYLCASSTLKRDIQYFGAGTRLSVL.

Notes on this clone: A junction end diverges from the germline sequence, so it may reflect a read error. The CDR3 loop is CASSPGDRDNF. The CDR3 region has the DNA TGTGCCAGCAGCCCCGGGGACAGGGATAACTTC. This chain joins TRBV5-7 and TRBJ2-5; TRBD1 aligns across 9 bases. TRBV5-7 is designated an ORF whose function remains uncertain. The CDR3 loop spans 11 amino acids.

This clone has only one observation. The CDR3 sequence is CASSFGTSGEGEQFF. CDR3 coding DNA: TGTGCCAGCAGCTTTGGGACTAGCGGGGAGGGTGAGCAGTTCTTC. The chain combines TRBV7-6 with TRBJ2-1; the match to TRBD2 covers 13 bases. Germline V CDR1 and CDR2: SGHVS, FNYEAQ. The CDR3 is 15 amino acids. Unmatched junction bases numbered 5, after V lost 3 bases and J lost 9 bases.

The rearrangement links TRBV5-4 to TRBJ1-5, with a possible D match to TRBD1 (5 bases). Trimming stripped 2 bases from V and 1 base from J, with 7 bases between. The germline V gene has CDR1 SGHNT and CDR2 YYREEE (reference sequence). CDR3 size: 14 residues. The CDR3 coding sequence is TGTGCCAGCAGCTTTCGGGGGAGCAATCAGCCCCAGCATTTT. Encoded protein: CASSFRGSNQPQHF.

This chain links TRBV5-5 with TRBJ2-5; no firm D call. V was shortened by 7 bases and J by 1 base, with 14 bases between the two germline ends. Per the germline V gene, CDR1 is SGHKS and CDR2 is YYEKEE (reference sequence). This CDR3 spans 14 amino acids. CDR3 DNA sequence: TGTGCCAGCGGCCTACAGAGATCCCAAGAGACCCAGTACTTC. This codes for CASGLQRSQETQYF.

The chain carries TRBV12-5 and TRBJ1-5, with D maybe TRBD1 (6 bases). This CDR3 is 12 amino acids long. The V gene lost 6 bases and the J gene lost 6 bases, with 9 bases spanning the gap. The germline gives CDR1 LGHNT, CDR2 FRNRAP. CDR3 sequence (DNA): TGTGCTAGTGGAACAGGGACTCAGCCCCAGCATTTT. Translation: CASGTGTQPQHF.

The chain employs TRBV7-9 and TRBJ1-1; 8 bases align to TRBD1. Germline CDR1 and CDR2: SEHNR and FQNEAQ (reference sequence). The CDR3 sequence is 18 residues long. The V gene end was trimmed by 3 bases and the J gene end by 5 bases; junction bases not matched to a gene: 17. Written as DNA, the CDR3 is TGTGCCAGCAGCTTTGATGACGGCTACAGGGGGGTTAGAACTGAAGCTTTCTTT. Translation gives CASSFDDGYRGVRTEAFF.

The chain couples TRBV6-6 to TRBJ2-7, with D maybe TRBD1 (6 bases). V was cut by 8 bases and J by 3 bases, with 20 bases left in between. The CDR3 sequence is 15 residues long. Germline V gives CDR1 MNHNY, CDR2 SVGAGI (reference sequence). Here the CDR3 DNA reads TGTGCCAGCCTTAGGGGGTTTAGGGGCCACTACGAGCAGTACTTC. It yields the protein CASLRGFRGHYEQYF.

The chain carries TRBV7-9 and TRBJ2-5, with 7 positions matching TRBD2. J was trimmed by 0 bases and V by 1 base; bases with no gene match: 11. Germline V gene data show CDR1 as SEHNR and CDR2 as FQNEAQ (reference sequence). The CDR3 has 18 residues. This CDR3 is CASSLGVFGGVYQETQYF. The CDR3 DNA follows: TGTGCCAGCAGCTTAGGGGTGTTTGGGGGGGTCTACCAAGAGACCCAGTACTTC. The whole variable domain, remainder taken from reference TRBV7-9 and TRBJ2-5, is DTGVSQNPRHKITKRGQNVTFRCDPISEHNRLYWYRQTLGQGPEFLTYFQNEAQLEKSRLLSDRFSAERPKGSFSTLEIQRTEQGDSAMYLCASSLGVFGGVYQETQYFGPGTRLLVL.

The chain couples TRBV27 to TRBJ1-5; 7 nucleotides align to TRBD1. Germline loops: CDR1 MNHEY, CDR2 SMNVEV (reference sequence). CDR3 length: 14 amino acids. The J segment lost 6 bases and the V segment lost 2 bases, leaving 4 bases of the junction unmatched. The CDR3 loop reads CASSLNRGGQPQHF. In DNA, the CDR3 is TGTGCCAGCAGTTTAAACAGGGGTGGTCAGCCCCAGCATTTT.

This chain links TRBV13 with TRBJ2-3; TRBD1 agrees at 10 bases. The trim removed 5 bases at V and 2 bases at J, leaving 7 bases unmatched. CDR1 is PRHDT and CDR2 is FYEKMQ in the germline V gene (reference sequence). The CDR3 extends over 16 amino acids. Here the CDR3 reads CASSIRQGATTDTQYF. CDR3 nucleotides: TGTGCCAGCAGCATTAGACAGGGGGCAACCACAGATACGCAGTATTTT.

The gene calls are TRBV3-1 (or the pseudogene TRBV3-2) and TRBJ1-1; weak D call: TRBD1 (6 bases). The CDR3 covers 13 residues. V shed 5 bases and J shed 6 bases, with 13 bases lying between them. Germline CDR1 is LGHDT and CDR2 is YNNKEL (reference sequence). CDR3 loop: CASSARGGSEAFF. CDR3 DNA: TGTGCCAGCAGCGCTAGGGGGGGGTCTGAAGCTTTCTTT.